This is a list of T cell receptor beta chains from one sample in a study of T cell responses to AZD1222 COVID-19 vaccine. Clones were sequenced by immunoSEQ multiplex PCR, and TCRdb holds only the in-frame ones, with some missing. The sample yields fewer than 110,000 clones, about nine tenths seen once. The source material was peripheral blood, sampled 28 days after the second AZD1222 dose. These receptors originate from an adult who received the AZD1222 COVID-19 vaccine. Both conserved end residues are part of each CDR3. D genes are given only for firm matches. Expanded clones get a size class; other rows say once, few or many, or leave the size out.

v_call	j_call	clone_size	d_call	cdr3_nt	cdr3_aa
TRBV5-1	TRBJ2-1	.	.	TGCGCCAGCAGCTTGGAAGAGAACAATGAGCAGTTCTTC	CASSLEENNEQFF
TRBV4-2	TRBJ2-3	.	.	TGTGCCAGCAGCCAAGACAGGCAGACCACAGATACGCAGTATTTT	CASSQDRQTTDTQYF
TRBV28	TRBJ2-7	.	.	TGTGCCAGCAGTTCGACGGAGCCTTCTAAAGAGCAGTACTTC	CASSSTEPSKEQYF
TRBV28	TRBJ2-3	.	.	TGTGCCAGCCTCAGACCTAGCACAGATACGCAGTATTTT	CASLRPSTDTQYF
TRBV2	TRBJ1-4	.	.	TGTGCCAGCCGTTCCGGGTTAAGAGAAGGGAGGAATGAAAAACTGTTTTTT	CASRSGLREGRNEKLFF
TRBV6-4	TRBJ2-1	.	.	TGTGCCAGCAGTGACGAAGGCCATGAGCAGTTCTTC	CASSDEGHEQFF
TRBV7-9	TRBJ2-1	.	.	TGTGCCAGCAGGGGCCCCGACTCCTACAATGAGCAGTTCTTC	CASRGPDSYNEQFF
TRBV7-2	TRBJ2-7	.	TRBD1	TGTGCCAGTAGCGCAGGGGGCGGTGGCTACGAGCAGTACTTC	CASSAGGGGYEQYF
TRBV5-4	TRBJ2-5	.	.	TGTGCCAGCAGCTTGGAAGGGGCCCAAGAGACCCAGTACTTC	CASSLEGAQETQYF
TRBV3-1/TRBV3-2	TRBJ1-2	.	.	TGTGCCAGCAGCCAAGACGCGGGGGGAAGCTATGGCTACACCTTC	CASSQDAGGSYGYTF
TRBV27	TRBJ1-5	.	TRBD1	TGTGCCAGCAGTTTGGGACAGGCGGGGAGCAATCAGCCCCAGCATTTT	CASSLGQAGSNQPQHF
TRBV29-1	TRBJ1-2	.	.	TGCAGCGTTGAATGGAACCGGGACAAAATATCCTACACCTTC	CSVEWNRDKISYTF
TRBV6-2/TRBV6-3	TRBJ1-5	.	TRBD1	TGTGCCAGCAGTAAAGAAACAGGGGGCGCTTTGATTCAGCCCCAGCATTTT	CASSKETGGALIQPQHF
TRBV3-1/TRBV3-2	TRBJ2-7	.	.	TGTGCCAGCAGCCAAGAGGGGGAGCAGTACTTC	CASSQEGEQYF
TRBV5-1	TRBJ1-5	.	TRBD1	TGCGCCAGCAGCCCCGGCGGGACAGGAGCAAATCAGCCCCAGCATTTT	CASSPGGTGANQPQHF
TRBV19	TRBJ1-4	.	TRBD1	TGTGCCAGCACACAGGGGGTAACTAATGAAAAACTGTTTTTT	CASTQGVTNEKLFF
TRBV6-5	TRBJ1-2	.	.	TGTGCCAGCAGTTACTCAGGGGGTGGCTATGGCTACACCTTC	CASSYSGGGYGYTF
TRBV6-5	TRBJ1-5	.	TRBD1	TGTGCCAGCAGGAAGGGACAGGGCAATCAGCCCCAGCATTTT	CASRKGQGNQPQHF
TRBV5-4	TRBJ2-7	.	.	TGTGCCAGCAGCTTGGGTGAGACGGTTGCTTCCTACGAGCAGTACTTC	CASSLGETVASYEQYF
TRBV7-8	TRBJ1-2	.	TRBD1	TGTGCCAGCAGCTTAACCCGGACAGGGGATGGCTACACCTTC	CASSLTRTGDGYTF
TRBV7-9	TRBJ1-4	once	TRBD1	TGTGCCAGCAGCTCATCCGGGACAGGGCCAACTAATGAAAAACTGTTTTTT	CASSSSGTGPTNEKLFF
TRBV25-1	TRBJ2-3	.	.	TGTGCCAGCAGTGAATCAACAGGGTCGGTTGAAGATACGCAGTATTTT	CASSESTGSVEDTQYF
TRBV3-1/TRBV3-2	TRBJ2-7	.	TRBD1	TGTGCCAGCAGCCAAACAGGGGGTCGGTACGAGCAGTACTTC	CASSQTGGRYEQYF
TRBV30	TRBJ1-1	.	.	TGTGCCTGGAGCCCCCGACGGAACACTGAAGCTTTCTTT	CAWSPRRNTEAFF